This section outlines one TCR beta chain sequence together with its context. What it binds is unknown. The PCR used 60 Vbeta and 13 Jbeta primers. Repertoires were generated with immunoSEQ multiplex PCR, while TCRdb's copy carries only in-frame clones and drops some. Here the sample spans roughly 170,000 clones, under 85% being singletons. CDR3 size: 14 residues. Germline assignment: CDR1 SGHRS and CDR2 YFSETQ. V dropped 0 bases and J dropped 2 bases, with 9 bases sitting between them. The record originates from a study of cytomegalovirus exposure and HLA in healthy donors. Study results and caveats: The authors reported that TCR beta sequences could predict HLA-A and HLA-B alleles. These predictions were accurate for most subjects in the first cohort. Presence/absence results assume similar sequencing depth per donor, which may not hold. According to a later analysis, donors in an Asian-associated ancestry cluster reportedly had fewer N-insertions than the approximately 720-donor mean. Analysis performed later showed TCR beta chains linked to HLA being more clonally expanded than equally common others.

The TCR originated in a woman younger than 45 in good health and CMV-seronegative. The sequenced material came from PBMCs. The rearrangement links TRBV5-1 to TRBJ2-7; a possible D gene is TRBD2 (6 bases). CDR3 in DNA: TGCGCCAGCAGCTTGGCGCGGGGTACCTACGAGCAGTACTTC. The encoded protein is CASSLARGTYEQYF.